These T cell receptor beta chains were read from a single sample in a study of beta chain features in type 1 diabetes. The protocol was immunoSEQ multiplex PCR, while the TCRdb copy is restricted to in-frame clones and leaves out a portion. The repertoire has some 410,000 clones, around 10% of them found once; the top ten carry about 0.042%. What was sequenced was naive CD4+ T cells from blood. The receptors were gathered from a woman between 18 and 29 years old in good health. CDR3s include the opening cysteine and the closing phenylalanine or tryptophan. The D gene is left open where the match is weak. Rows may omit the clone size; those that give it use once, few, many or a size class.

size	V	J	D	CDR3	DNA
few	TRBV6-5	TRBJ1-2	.	CASSSGKNYGYTF	TGTGCCAGCAGTTCGGGCAAGAACTATGGCTACACCTTC
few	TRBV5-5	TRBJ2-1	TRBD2	CASSPGTSASYNEQFF	TGTGCCAGCAGCCCGGGGACTAGCGCCTCCTACAATGAGCAGTTCTTC
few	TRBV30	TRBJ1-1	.	CAWSVLGVAFF	TGTGCCTGGAGTGTACTGGGGGTAGCTTTCTTT
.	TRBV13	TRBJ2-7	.	CASSLVRVPYEQYF	TGTGCCAGCAGCTTAGTTCGGGTCCCTTACGAGCAGTACTTC
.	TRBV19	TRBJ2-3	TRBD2	CASGRSGGLGDTQYF	TGTGCCTCAGGGAGGAGCGGGGGATTGGGAGATACGCAGTATTTT
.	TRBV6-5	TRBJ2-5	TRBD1	CASSYGDRQETQYF	TGTGCCAGCAGTTACGGGGACAGGCAAGAGACCCAGTACTTC
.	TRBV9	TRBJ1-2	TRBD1	CASSSRQGGYGYTF	TGTGCCAGCAGCAGCCGACAGGGCGGCTATGGCTACACCTTC
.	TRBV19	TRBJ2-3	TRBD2	CASSRLAGGPDTQYF	TGTGCCAGTAGTAGACTAGCGGGAGGGCCAGATACGCAGTATTTT
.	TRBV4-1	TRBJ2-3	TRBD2	CASSPGGVSADTQYF	TGCGCCAGCAGCCCTGGGGGGGTGTCGGCAGATACGCAGTATTTT
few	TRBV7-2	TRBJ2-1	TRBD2	CASSLAGAGGRNEQFF	TGTGCCAGCAGCTTAGCGGGAGCGGGGGGTCGCAATGAGCAGTTCTTC
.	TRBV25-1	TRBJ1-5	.	CASSERGGGTQHF	TGTGCCAGCAGTGAGAGGGGTGGGGGGACCCAGCATTTT
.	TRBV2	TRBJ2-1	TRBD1	CASSGDSPLEFF	TGTGCCAGCAGTGGGGACAGCCCTCTCGAGTTCTTC
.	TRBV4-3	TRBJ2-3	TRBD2	CASSRRGLAGRVSPDTQYF	TGCGCCAGCAGCCGCCGGGGACTAGCGGGTAGAGTTTCCCCAGATACGCAGTATTTT
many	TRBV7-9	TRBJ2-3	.	CASSSRVSTDTQYF	TGTGCCAGCAGCTCCCGGGTGTCCACAGATACGCAGTATTTT
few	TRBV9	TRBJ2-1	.	CASSVDQGDEQFF	TGTGCCAGCAGCGTAGATCAGGGCGATGAGCAGTTCTTC
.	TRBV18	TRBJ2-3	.	CASSPTGFRTDTQYF	TGTGCCAGCTCACCCACAGGGTTTCGCACAGATACGCAGTATTTT
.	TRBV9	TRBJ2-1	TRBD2	CASSREASGGRYNEQFF	TGTGCCAGCAGCAGAGAGGCTAGCGGGGGAAGATACAATGAGCAGTTCTTC
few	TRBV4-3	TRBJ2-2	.	CASSQVGPRLNTGELFF	TGCGCCAGCAGCCAAGTCGGCCCCCGACTGAACACCGGGGAGCTGTTTTTT
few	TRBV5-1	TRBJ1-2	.	CASRSGPTPNYGYTF	TGCGCCAGCAGGTCGGGGCCAACCCCTAACTATGGCTACACCTTC
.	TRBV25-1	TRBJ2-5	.	CASDRGPGETQYF	TGTGCCAGTGACCGGGGTCCAGGTGAGACCCAGTACTTC
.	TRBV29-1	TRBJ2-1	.	CSASYYSYNEQFF	TGCAGCGCCTCGTACTACTCCTACAATGAGCAGTTCTTC
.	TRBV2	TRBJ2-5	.	CASSDDTQETQYF	TGTGCCAGCAGTGACGACACTCAAGAGACCCAGTACTTC
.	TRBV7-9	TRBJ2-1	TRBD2	CASSFGTSGYNEQFF	TGTGCCAGCAGCTTTGGGACTAGCGGCTACAATGAGCAGTTCTTC
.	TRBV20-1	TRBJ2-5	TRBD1	CSATGQAQQYF	TGCAGTGCTACCGGACAGGCGCAACAGTACTTC
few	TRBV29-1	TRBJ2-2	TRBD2	CSVEPLAGTGELFF	TGCAGCGTCGAACCTCTAGCGGGAACCGGGGAGCTGTTTTTT
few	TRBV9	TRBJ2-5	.	CASSVGSGPQGETQYF	TGTGCCAGCAGCGTAGGGTCCGGGCCCCAAGGAGAGACCCAGTACTTC
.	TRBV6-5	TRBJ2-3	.	CASSNGASTDTQYF	TGTGCCAGCTCTAACGGGGCCAGCACAGATACGCAGTATTTT
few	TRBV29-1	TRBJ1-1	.	CSVDPLNTEAFF	TGCAGCGTTGATCCGTTGAACACTGAAGCTTTCTTT
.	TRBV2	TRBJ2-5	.	CASSDEAGETQYF	TGTGCCAGCAGTGACGAGGCCGGAGAGACCCAGTACTTC
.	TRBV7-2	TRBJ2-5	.	CASSADPGPAGTQYF	TGTGCCAGCAGCGCCGACCCCGGCCCCGCCGGGACCCAGTACTTC
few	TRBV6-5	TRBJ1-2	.	CASRADRFNYGYTF	TGTGCCAGCAGAGCCGACAGGTTTAACTATGGCTACACCTTC
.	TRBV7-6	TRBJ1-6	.	CASSPAVRYNSPLHF	TGTGCCAGCAGCCCCGCGGTGAGATATAATTCACCCCTCCACTTT
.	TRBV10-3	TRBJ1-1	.	CAIRQGVNTEAFF	TGTGCCATCAGGCAGGGAGTTAACACTGAAGCTTTCTTT
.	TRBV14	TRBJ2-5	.	CASSQVRSSGTQYF	TGTGCCAGCAGCCAAGTAAGGAGCTCCGGAACCCAGTACTTC
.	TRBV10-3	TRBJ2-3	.	CAISESAGCTDTQYF	TGTGCCATCAGTGAGTCCGCAGGGTGCACAGATACGCAGTATTTT
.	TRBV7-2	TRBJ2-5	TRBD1	CASSFGQEETQYF	TGTGCCAGCAGCTTCGGACAGGAAGAGACCCAGTACTTC
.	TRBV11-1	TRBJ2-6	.	CASRHDGANVLTF	TGTGCCAGCAGACATGACGGGGCCAACGTCCTGACTTTC
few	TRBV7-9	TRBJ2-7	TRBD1	CASSQIYLGQGSSYEQYF	TGTGCCAGCAGCCAGATTTATTTGGGACAGGGCAGCTCCTACGAGCAGTACTTC
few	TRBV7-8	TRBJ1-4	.	CASSPGPVNEKLFF	TGTGCCAGCAGCCCAGGCCCTGTTAATGAAAAACTGTTTTTT
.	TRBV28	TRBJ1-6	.	CASSPLRDGSPLHF	TGTGCCAGCAGTCCCCTCAGGGATGGTTCACCCCTCCACTTT